This TCR beta chain was found in a study of T cells in Graves' hyperthyroidism and ophthalmopathy. Study at large: Initial diagnosis, before any treatment, was when peripheral blood was collected. Study outcomes and limitations: By a 13 V-J model, ophthalmopathy was set apart from stable hyperthyroidism.

Each diagnosis was grounded in clinical symptoms, serum thyroxine and TRAb, thyroid ultrasound, and orbital computed tomography. The investigators amplified TCR beta CDR3 regions from RNA transcripts. RT-PCR in the first round (using the HTBI primer set) targeted the TCR CDR3. TCRdb processed the multiplex PCR reads anew with MiXCR; each CDR3 protein has one entry. The sample holds about 350,000 distinct CDR3 sequences, about a sixth seen once. The CDR3 spans 14 residues. The junction had 10 bases not matched to a gene; V was cut back by 6 bases and J by 3 bases. Per the germline V gene, CDR1 is SQVTM and CDR2 is ANQGSEA. This clonotype was observed many times. Its antigen remains unknown.

The origin of this receptor is a middle-aged woman with Graves' ophthalmopathy. Input material: blood. The rearrangement links TRBV29-1 to TRBJ2-5; 7 bases line up with TRBD2. The CDR3 region has the DNA TGCAGCGTCTCCGGCGGGGGTTCTAAAGAGACCCAGTACTTC. Protein: CSVSGGGSKETQYF. The full variable domain, its missing parts supplied by reference TRBV29-1 and TRBJ2-5, is SAVISQKPSRDICQRGTSLTIQCQVDSQVTMMFWYRQQPGQSLTLIATANQGSEATYESGFVIDKFPISRPNLTFSTLTVSNMSPEDSSIYLCSVSGGGSKETQYFGPGTRLLVL.